This T cell receptor beta chain was captured in a study of cytomegalovirus exposure and HLA in healthy donors. The V gene end was trimmed by 4 bases and the J gene end by 0 bases; junction bases not matched to a gene: 2. Germline CDR1 is SEHNR and CDR2 is FQNEAQ (reference sequence). CDR3 length: 15 amino acids. 60 Vbeta and 13 Jbeta primers were used in PCR. Sequencing used immunoSEQ multiplex PCR; TCRdb keeps in-frame clones, though not all of them. The sample has roughly 160,000 clones, more than 60% seen once. The receptor comes from a middle-aged woman in good health and CMV-seropositive. The sample consisted of PBMCs. This chain connects TRBV7-9 to TRBJ1-3; 8 bases are a match to TRBD1. The DNA for the CDR3 is TGTGCCAGCAGCTCCGACAGGGGCTCTGGAAACACCATATATTTT. It encodes CASSSDRGSGNTIYF.